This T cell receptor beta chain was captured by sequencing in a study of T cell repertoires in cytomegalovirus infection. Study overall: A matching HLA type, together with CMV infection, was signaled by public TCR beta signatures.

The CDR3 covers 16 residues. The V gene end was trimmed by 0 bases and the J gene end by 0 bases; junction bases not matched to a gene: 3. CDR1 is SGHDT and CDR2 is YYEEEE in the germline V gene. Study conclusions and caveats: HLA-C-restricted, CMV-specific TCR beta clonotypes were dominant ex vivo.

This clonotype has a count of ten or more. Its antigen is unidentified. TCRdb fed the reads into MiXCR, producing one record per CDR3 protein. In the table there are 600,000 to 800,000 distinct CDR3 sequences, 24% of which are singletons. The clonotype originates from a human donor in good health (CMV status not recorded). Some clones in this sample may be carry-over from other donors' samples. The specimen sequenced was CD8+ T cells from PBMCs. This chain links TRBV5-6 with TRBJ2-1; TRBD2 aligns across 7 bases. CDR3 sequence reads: CASSLGWGGSYNEQFF. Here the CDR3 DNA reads TGTGCCAGCAGCTTGGGTTGGGGGGGCTCCTACAATGAGCAGTTCTTC.